These T cell receptor beta chains were read from a single sample in a study of T cell repertoires in cytomegalovirus infection. TCRdb fed the reads into MiXCR, producing one record per CDR3 protein. The table records under 200,000 distinct CDR3 sequences, approximately 9.6% of them present only once. The sample comprised PBMCs. All receptors come from a human donor in good health (CMV status not recorded). Some clones in this sample may be carry-over from other donors' samples. Each CDR3 is given without its conserved first and last residue.

cdr3_length,v_call,cdr3_aa
12,TRBV7-2,ASSLLIGENIQY
12,TRBV19,ASSEGAQAGELF
14,TRBV6-6,ASSYSSGLTPDTQY
12,TRBV7-2,ASSSGGTGYEQY
15,TRBV4-2,ASSQGPRGAGTGELF
13,TRBV20-1,SATDLKGGTYEQY
10,TRBV12-3/TRBV12-4,ASSLALSEAF
13,TRBV28,ASSFTGSMNTEAF
14,TRBV28,ASSLMRDRWANVLT
15,TRBV7-8,ASSLGRLAISTDTQY
13,TRBV6-5,ASSPTSGSLYEQY
16,TRBV7-2,ASSSYPPGLAGSYEQY
16,TRBV7-2,ASSPPATSGSKQETQY
12,TRBV20-1,SALRGQGRTEAF
12,TRBV7-8,ASSLEQGWYEQY
13,TRBV5-5,ASSSPDRATYEQY
12,TRBV12-3/TRBV12-4,ASSLAGLNTEAF
13,TRBV25-1,ASRTVFRGNTEAF
9,TRBV15,ATSGAGIQY
13,TRBV7-8,ASSERQIPNEKLF
12,TRBV7-2,ASRRGRDRVEQF
10,TRBV20-1,SAEYRVRGYT
14,TRBV5-5,ASSSQVAGKYYEQY
11,TRBV12-3/TRBV12-4,ASSTRPGDTQY